This record looks at one TCR beta chain sequence and its context. The CDR3 loop spans 13 amino acids. V was cut by 5 bases and J by 2 bases, with 10 bases left in between. In germline, CDR1 is SQVTM, CDR2 ANQGSEA. Study processing details: Reference gene primers were amplified, and this amplification served to estimate nucleated cell counts. Assay used: immunoSEQ multiplex PCR; TCRdb lists only in-frame clones, some missing. The V and J calls and clone size were taken over from that table, and D and trimming were inferred from the DNA. The repertoire consists of around 450,000 clones, with around 90% occurring once and the leading ten covering under 2.5%. The sample belongs to a study of blood T cell repertoires in COVID-19. In the study overall: Sources were T cells, B-cell-depleted T cells, or PBMCs; the material itself was cDNA or gDNA.

Sequenced input: PBMCs or T cells enriched from blood (not recorded which). The chain combines TRBV29-1 with TRBJ1-5; D is perhaps TRBD1 (5 bases). This clonotype was sampled from a woman under 30 with acute COVID-19. CDR3 residues: CSVWEGRNQPQHF. The CDR3 bases are TGCAGCGTTTGGGAGGGGCGCAATCAGCCCCAGCATTTT.